The 15 T cell receptor beta chains below come from one sample, sequenced in a study of blood T cells in healthy people across ages. The second PCR ran roughly 6 to 11 cycles with a sample-barcoded 5' primer and J-beta primers. MiXCR was run by TCRdb on the 5' RACE reads, yielding one entry per CDR3 protein. The repertoire holds roughly 1.9 million distinct CDR3 sequences, with 35% to 50% as singletons. The specimen was blood. The receptors here all came from a human donor in good health.

The chain is built from TRBV14 and TRBJ1-2; D might be TRBD1 (6 bases). The germline V and J ends were trimmed by 6 bases and 7 bases, with 24 bases remaining between them. From germline, CDR1 is SGHDN and CDR2 FVKESK. There are 16 residues in the CDR3. The CDR3 nucleotides are TGTGCCAGCAGGGGAACTAGGGGACACTCTACGGGTGGCTACACCTTC. It codes for CASRGTRGHSTGGYTF.

A single count supports this clonotype. The germline gene is not matched at one end of the junction; a read error may be the cause. The chain is built from TRBV20-1 and TRBJ2-7; 7 bases align to TRBD1. The CDR3 runs to 13 residues. CDR1 and CDR2 (germline): DFQATT, SNEGSKA (reference sequence). DNA of the CDR3: TGCGGTGCGAGGGGGCGCCTTGTCTACGAGCAGTACTTC. Translation gives CGARGRLVYEQYF.

The chain carries TRBV10-3 and TRBJ2-5; 7 nucleotides align to TRBD2. The germline CDR1 and CDR2 sequences are ENHRY and SYGVKD. After removal of 6 bases from V and 4 bases from J, the junction contained 8 bases not matched to a gene. The CDR3 is 14 residues long. In nucleotides, the CDR3 is TGTGCCATCAGCCGTCCGGGGGAGGGAGAGACCCAGTACTTC. Translation gives CAISRPGEGETQYF.

A few counts support this clonotype. This chain joins TRBV15 and TRBJ2-5, with 13 bases matching TRBD2. The germline CDR1 and CDR2 sequences are LNHNV and YYDKDF (reference sequence). This CDR3 region has 17 residues. Trimming cost V 3 bases and J 5 bases; bases outside gene matches: 9. In DNA form, the CDR3 reads TGTGCCACCAGCAGTTTTACTAGCGGGGGGGCACTGGAGACCCAGTACTTC. This encodes CATSSFTSGGALETQYF. Looking up the rest from reference TRBV15 and TRBJ2-5 gives the full variable domain: DAMVIQNPRYQVTQFGKPVTLSCSQTLNHNVMYWYQQKSSQAPKLLFHYYDKDFNNEADTPDNFQSRRPNTSFCFLDIRSPGLGDTAMYLCATSSFTSGGALETQYFGPGTRLLVL.

This clonotype was found a few times. The chain couples TRBV12-3 or TRBV12-4 to TRBJ2-3; the D call may be TRBD1 or TRBD2 (6 bases each). V was cut by 3 bases and J by 5 bases, with 24 bases left in between. There are 18 residues in the CDR3. The CDR3: CASSFERGGSSSQDTQYF. CDR3 coding DNA: TGTGCCAGCAGTTTTGAAAGAGGGGGGTCTAGCTCCCAAGATACGCAGTATTTT.

The chain is built from TRBV6-1 and TRBJ2-7, with D unclear. V gave up 7 bases and J gave up 2 bases, with 15 bases separating them. The CDR3 loop spans 14 amino acids. Germline CDR1 is MNHNS and CDR2 is SASEGT. In nucleotides, the CDR3 is TGTGCCAGCAAAAAGGCGGAGACGGCCTACGAGCAGTACTTC. It is translated as CASKKAETAYEQYF.

This clonotype was seen more than once but under ten times. The V and J genes are TRBV29-1 and TRBJ2-1; D is possibly TRBD2 (6 bases). Per the germline V gene, CDR1 is SQVTM and CDR2 is ANQGSEA. CDR3 size: 16 residues. The V and J ends lost 4 bases and 5 bases respectively, with 21 bases between them. In nucleotides, the CDR3 is TGCAGCGTTGGGCGGGGACGGGTACATGAGAACAATGAGCAGTTCTTC. Amino acid sequence: CSVGRGRVHENNEQFF.

Comments on this clonotype: One end of the junction does not line up with germline, which may come from a read error. V is TRBV7-3 and J is TRBJ2-3, with TRBD2 matching over 8 bases. This CDR3 contains 15 residues. From germline, CDR1 is SGHTA and CDR2 FQGTGA. The CDR3 DNA sequence: TGTGCCAGCAGCACCGGGACTAGAGACACAGATACGCGGTATTTT. It encodes CASSTGTRDTDTRYF.

This clonotype was seen a few times. This chain connects TRBV5-5 to TRBJ2-7; D not resolved. Trimming took off 4 bases at V and 7 bases at J, with 15 bases between the two ends. CDR1 and CDR2 (germline): SGHKS, YYEKEE (reference sequence). CDR3 length: 13 residues. Here the CDR3 reads CASSLTVGFEQYF. The CDR3 nucleotides read TGTGCCAGCAGCCTTACGGTGGGGTTTGAGCAGTACTTC.

This clonotype has a handful of counts. This clone may be a read error of a much larger clone one base away. The rearrangement joins TRBV27 to TRBJ1-6; 7 bases line up with TRBD1. The CDR3 sequence is 13 residues long. CDR1 is MNHEY, CDR2 SMNVEV, per germline (reference sequence). V gave up 5 bases and J gave up 7 bases; unmatched junction bases: 2. CDR3 residues: CASSDRENSPLHF. In DNA, the CDR3 is TGTGCCAGCAGTGACAGGGAAAATTCACCCCTCCACTTT.

The V gene is TRBV29-1, the J gene TRBJ1-1, with 7 bases lining up with TRBD1. This CDR3 comprises 13 residues. V dropped 6 bases and J dropped 7; count of bases not matched to a gene: 11. Germline V lookup: CDR1 SQVTM, CDR2 ANQGSEA. The CDR3 sequence: CSVEMTGCGEAFF. CDR3 coding DNA: TGCAGCGTAGAGATGACAGGGTGTGGTGAAGCTTTCTTT.

The J gene is TRBJ1-1, the V gene TRBV28, with D uncertain. In germline, CDR1 is MDHEN, CDR2 SYDVKM. V gave up 1 base and J gave up 5 bases, with 8 bases separating them. CDR3 length: 13 amino acids. The CDR3 region is CASSLFSGTEAFF. CDR3 DNA: TGTGCCAGCAGTTTATTTTCGGGAACTGAAGCTTTCTTT.

This clonotype was seen only a few times. V is TRBV20-1 and J is TRBJ2-2, with 11 bases that match TRBD2. From germline, CDR1 is DFQATT and CDR2 SNEGSKA (reference sequence). J was trimmed by 0 bases and V by 4 bases; bases with no gene match: 7. This CDR3 is built from 17 residues. CDR3 amino acids: CSATTSGGPANTGELFF. DNA for the CDR3: TGCAGTGCTACAACTAGCGGGGGACCCGCGAACACCGGGGAGCTGTTTTTT.

The rearrangement links TRBV20-1 to TRBJ2-2; possibly TRBD1 for D (5 bases). Germline CDR1 and CDR2: DFQATT and SNEGSKA (reference sequence). This CDR3 comprises 14 residues. The germline V and J ends were trimmed by 1 base and 7 bases, with 13 bases remaining between them. CDR3 in amino acids: CSARARTRDGELFF. The CDR3 DNA reads TGCAGTGCTAGAGCCCGGACCAGGGACGGGGAGCTGTTTTTT.

V gene TRBV15 combines with J gene TRBJ1-5; D not resolved. CDR1 and CDR2 from the germline V gene are LNHNV and YYDKDF (reference sequence). The CDR3 sequence is 15 residues long. V was cut by 4 bases and J by 0 bases, with 10 bases left in between. The CDR3 nucleotides are TGTGCCACCAGCAACCCTGACTATAGCAATCAGCCCCAGCATTTT. Its protein is CATSNPDYSNQPQHF.